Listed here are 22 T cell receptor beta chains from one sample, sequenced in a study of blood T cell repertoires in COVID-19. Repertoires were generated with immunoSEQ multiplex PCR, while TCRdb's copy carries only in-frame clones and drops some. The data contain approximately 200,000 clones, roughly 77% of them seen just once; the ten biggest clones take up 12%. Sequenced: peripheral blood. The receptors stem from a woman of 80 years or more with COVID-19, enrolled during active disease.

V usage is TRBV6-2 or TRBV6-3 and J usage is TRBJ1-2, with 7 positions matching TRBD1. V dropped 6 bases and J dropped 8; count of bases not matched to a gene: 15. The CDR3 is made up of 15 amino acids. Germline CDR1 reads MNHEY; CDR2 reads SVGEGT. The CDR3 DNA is TGTGCCAGCAGACCTAAACCTGACAGGGTGATGGGCTACACCTTC. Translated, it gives CASRPKPDRVMGYTF.

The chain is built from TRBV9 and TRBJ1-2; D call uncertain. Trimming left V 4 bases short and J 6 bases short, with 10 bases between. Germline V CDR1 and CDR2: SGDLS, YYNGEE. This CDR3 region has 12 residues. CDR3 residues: CASSTWRDGYTF. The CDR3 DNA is TGTGCCAGCAGCACCTGGAGGGATGGCTACACCTTC.

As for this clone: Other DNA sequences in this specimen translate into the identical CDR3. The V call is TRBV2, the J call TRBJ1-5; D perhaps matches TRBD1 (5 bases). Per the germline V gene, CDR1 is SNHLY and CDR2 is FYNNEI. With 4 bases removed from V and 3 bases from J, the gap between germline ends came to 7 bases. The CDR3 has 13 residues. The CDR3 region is CASSGQNNQPQHF. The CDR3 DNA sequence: TGTGCCAGCAGTGGACAGAACAATCAGCCCCAGCATTTT.

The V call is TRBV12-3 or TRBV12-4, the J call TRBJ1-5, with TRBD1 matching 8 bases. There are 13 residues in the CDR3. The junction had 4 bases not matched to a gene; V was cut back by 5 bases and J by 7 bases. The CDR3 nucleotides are TGTGCCAGCAGTGGACAGGGAGGACAGCCCCAGCATTTT. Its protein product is CASSGQGGQPQHF.

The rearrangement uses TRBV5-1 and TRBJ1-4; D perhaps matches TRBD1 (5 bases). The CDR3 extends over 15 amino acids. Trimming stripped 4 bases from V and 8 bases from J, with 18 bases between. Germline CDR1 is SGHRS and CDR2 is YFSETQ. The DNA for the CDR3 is TGCGCCAGCAGCGGGGGGACCGTCATAAACGAAAAACTGTTTTTT. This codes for CASSGGTVINEKLFF.

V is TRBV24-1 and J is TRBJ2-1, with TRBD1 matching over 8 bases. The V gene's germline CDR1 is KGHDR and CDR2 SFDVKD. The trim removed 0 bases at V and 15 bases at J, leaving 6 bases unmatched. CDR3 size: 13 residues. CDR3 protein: CATSDLQDRERFF. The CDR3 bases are TGTGCCACCAGTGATTTGCAGGACAGGGAGAGGTTCTTC.

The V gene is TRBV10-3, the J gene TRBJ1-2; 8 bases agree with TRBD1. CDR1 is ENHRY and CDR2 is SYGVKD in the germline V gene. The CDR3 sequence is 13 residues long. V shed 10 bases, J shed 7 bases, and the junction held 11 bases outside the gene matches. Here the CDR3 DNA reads TGTGCCAGTAATAAGGACAGGGTGGGTGGCTACACCTTC. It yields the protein CASNKDRVGGYTF.

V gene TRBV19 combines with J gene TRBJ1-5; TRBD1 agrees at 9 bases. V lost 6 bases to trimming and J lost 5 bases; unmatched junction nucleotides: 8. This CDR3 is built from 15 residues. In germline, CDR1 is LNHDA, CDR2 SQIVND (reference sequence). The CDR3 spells CASSQQGAGYQPQHF. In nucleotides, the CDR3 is TGTGCCAGTAGCCAACAGGGGGCGGGATATCAGCCCCAGCATTTT.

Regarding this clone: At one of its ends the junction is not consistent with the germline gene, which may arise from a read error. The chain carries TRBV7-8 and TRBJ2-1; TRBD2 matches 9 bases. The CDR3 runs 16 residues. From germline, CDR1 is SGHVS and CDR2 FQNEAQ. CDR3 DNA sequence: TGTGCCAGCAGCTTAGATCAGGGACTAGCCTACAATCAGCAGTTCTTC. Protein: CASSLDQGLAYNQQFF. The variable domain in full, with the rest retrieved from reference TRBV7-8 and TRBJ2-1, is GAGVSQSPRYKVAKRGQDVALRCDPISGHVSLFWYQQALGQGPEFLTYFQNEAQLDKSGLPSDRFFAERPEGSVSTLKIQRTQQEDSAVYLCASSLDQGLAYNQQFFGPGTRLTVL.

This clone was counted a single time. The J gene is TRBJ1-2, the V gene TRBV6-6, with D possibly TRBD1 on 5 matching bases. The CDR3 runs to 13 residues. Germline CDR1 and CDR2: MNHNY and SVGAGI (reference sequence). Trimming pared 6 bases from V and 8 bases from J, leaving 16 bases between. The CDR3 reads CASSLRAQGGYTF. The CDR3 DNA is TGTGCCAGCAGCCTCCGGGCCCAGGGCGGCTACACCTTC.

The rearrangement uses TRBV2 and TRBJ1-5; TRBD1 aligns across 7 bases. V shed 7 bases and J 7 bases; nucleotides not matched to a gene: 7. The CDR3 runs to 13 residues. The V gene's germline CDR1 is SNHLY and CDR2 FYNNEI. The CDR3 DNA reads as TGTGCCAGCAAGACGACAGGGTTACAGCCCCAGCATTTT. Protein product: CASKTTGLQPQHF. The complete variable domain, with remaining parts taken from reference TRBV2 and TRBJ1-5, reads EPEVTQTPSHQVTQMGQEVILRCVPISNHLYFYWYRQILGQKVEFLVSFYNNEISEKSEIFDDQFSVERPDGSNFTLKIRSTKLEDSAMYFCASKTTGLQPQHFGDGTRLSIL.

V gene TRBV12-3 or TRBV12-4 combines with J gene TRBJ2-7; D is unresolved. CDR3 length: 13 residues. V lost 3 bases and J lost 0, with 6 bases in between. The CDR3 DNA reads TGTGCCAGCAGTTTTGTCAGCTCCTACGAGCAGTACTTC. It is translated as CASSFVSSYEQYF.

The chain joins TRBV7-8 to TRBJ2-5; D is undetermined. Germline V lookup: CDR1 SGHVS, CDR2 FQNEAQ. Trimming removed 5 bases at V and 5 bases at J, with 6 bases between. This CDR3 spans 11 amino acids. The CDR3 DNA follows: TGTGCCAGCAGCCCTAATGAGACCCAGTACTTC. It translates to CASSPNETQYF.

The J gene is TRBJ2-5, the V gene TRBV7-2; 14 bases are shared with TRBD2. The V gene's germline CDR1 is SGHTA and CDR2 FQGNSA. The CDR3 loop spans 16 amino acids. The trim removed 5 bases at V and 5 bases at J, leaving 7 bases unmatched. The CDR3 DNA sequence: TGTGCCAGCAGCCCGTCGGGACTAGCGGGAGAGGAGACCCAGTACTTC. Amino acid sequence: CASSPSGLAGEETQYF. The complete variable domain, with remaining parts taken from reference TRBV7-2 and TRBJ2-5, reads GAGVSQSPSNKVTEKGKDVELRCDPISGHTALYWYRQSLGQGLEFLIYFQGNSAPDKSGLPSDRFSAERTGGSVSTLTIQRTQQEDSAVYLCASSPSGLAGEETQYFGPGTRLLVL.

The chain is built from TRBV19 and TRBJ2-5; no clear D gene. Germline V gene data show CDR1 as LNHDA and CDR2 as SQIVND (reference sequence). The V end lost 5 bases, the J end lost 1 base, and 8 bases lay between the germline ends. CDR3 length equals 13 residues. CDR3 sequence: CASSEATQETQYF. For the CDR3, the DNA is TGTGCCAGTAGTGAAGCAACCCAAGAGACCCAGTACTTC.

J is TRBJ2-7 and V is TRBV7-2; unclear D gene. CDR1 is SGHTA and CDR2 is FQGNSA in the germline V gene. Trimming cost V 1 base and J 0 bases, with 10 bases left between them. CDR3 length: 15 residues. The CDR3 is CASSLGHPSSYEQYF. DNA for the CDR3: TGTGCCAGCAGCTTAGGCCATCCGAGCTCCTACGAGCAGTACTTC.

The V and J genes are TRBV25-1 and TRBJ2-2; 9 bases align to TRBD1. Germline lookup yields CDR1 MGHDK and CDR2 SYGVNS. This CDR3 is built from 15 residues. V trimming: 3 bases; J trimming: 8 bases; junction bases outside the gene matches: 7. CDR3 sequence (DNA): TGTGCCAGCAGTGAGGGACAGGGAGATCTTGGGGAGCTGTTTTTT. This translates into CASSEGQGDLGELFF. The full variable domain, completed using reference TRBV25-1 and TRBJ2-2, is EADIYQTPRYLVIGTGKKITLECSQTMGHDKMYWYQQDPGMELHLIHYSYGVNSTEKGDLSSESTVSRIRTEHFPLTLESARPSHTSQYLCASSEGQGDLGELFFGEGSRLTVL.

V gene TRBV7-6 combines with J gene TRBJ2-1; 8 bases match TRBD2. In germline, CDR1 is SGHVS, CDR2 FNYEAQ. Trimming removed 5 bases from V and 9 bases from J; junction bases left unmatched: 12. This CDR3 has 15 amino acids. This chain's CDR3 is CASSEWRGARGEQFF. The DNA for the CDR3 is TGTGCCAGCAGCGAATGGCGGGGGGCAAGGGGTGAGCAGTTCTTC.

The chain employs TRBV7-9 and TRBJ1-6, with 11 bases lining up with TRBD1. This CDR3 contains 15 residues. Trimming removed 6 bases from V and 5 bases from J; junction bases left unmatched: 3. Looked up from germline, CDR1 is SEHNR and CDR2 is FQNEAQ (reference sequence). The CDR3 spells CASSLGQGDNSPLHF. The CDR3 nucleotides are TGTGCCAGCAGTTTGGGACAGGGGGATAATTCACCCCTCCACTTT. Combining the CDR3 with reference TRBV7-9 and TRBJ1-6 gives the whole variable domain DTGVSQNPRHKITKRGQNVTFRCDPISEHNRLYWYRQTLGQGPEFLTYFQNEAQLEKSRLLSDRFSAERPKGSFSTLEIQRTEQGDSAMYLCASSLGQGDNSPLHFGNGTRLTVT.

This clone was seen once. The CDR3 DNA reads as TGCGCCAGCAGCCCTACAGGGCAATCGAATGAAAAACTGTTTTTT. Its protein is CASSPTGQSNEKLFF. The genes are TRBV5-1 and TRBJ1-4; perhaps TRBD1 as D (6 bases). CDR1 is SGHRS and CDR2 is YFSETQ in the germline V gene. CDR3 size: 15 residues. With 4 bases removed from V and 5 bases from J, the gap between germline ends came to 15 bases. The whole variable domain, remainder taken from reference TRBV5-1 and TRBJ1-4, is KAGVTQTPRYLIKTRGQQVTLSCSPISGHRSVSWYQQTPGQGLQFLFEYFSETQRNKGNFPGRFSGRQFSNSRSEMNVSTLELGDSALYLCASSPTGQSNEKLFFGSGTQLSVL.

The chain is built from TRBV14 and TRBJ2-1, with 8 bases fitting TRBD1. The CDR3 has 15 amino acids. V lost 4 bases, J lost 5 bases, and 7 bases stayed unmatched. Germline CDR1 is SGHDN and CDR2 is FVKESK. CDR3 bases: TGTGCCAGCAGCCCGGGGACAGGTGGTCACAATGAGCAGTTCTTC. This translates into CASSPGTGGHNEQFF.

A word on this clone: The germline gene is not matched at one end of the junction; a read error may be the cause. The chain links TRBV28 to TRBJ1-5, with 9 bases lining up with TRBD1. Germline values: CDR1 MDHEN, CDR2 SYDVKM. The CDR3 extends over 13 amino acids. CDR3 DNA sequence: TGTGCCAGCAGTTTAACAGGGGGCGCGGGGTGGGATTTT. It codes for CASSLTGGAGWDF.